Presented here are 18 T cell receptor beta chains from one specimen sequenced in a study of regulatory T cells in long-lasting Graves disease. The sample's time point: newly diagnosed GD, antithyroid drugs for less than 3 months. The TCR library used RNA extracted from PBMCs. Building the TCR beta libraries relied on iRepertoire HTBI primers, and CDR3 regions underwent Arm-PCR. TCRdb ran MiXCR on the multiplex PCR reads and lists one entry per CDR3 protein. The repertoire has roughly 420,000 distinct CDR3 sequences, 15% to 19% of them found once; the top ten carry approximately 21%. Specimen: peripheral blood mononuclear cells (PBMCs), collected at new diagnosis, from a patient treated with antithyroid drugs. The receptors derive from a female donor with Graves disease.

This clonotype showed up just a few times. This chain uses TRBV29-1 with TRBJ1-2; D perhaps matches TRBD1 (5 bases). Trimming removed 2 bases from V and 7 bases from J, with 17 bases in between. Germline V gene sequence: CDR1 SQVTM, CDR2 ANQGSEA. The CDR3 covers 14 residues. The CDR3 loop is CSVESPGRDVGYTF. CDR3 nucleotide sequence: TGCAGCGTTGAAAGCCCCGGGAGGGACGTTGGCTACACCTTC.

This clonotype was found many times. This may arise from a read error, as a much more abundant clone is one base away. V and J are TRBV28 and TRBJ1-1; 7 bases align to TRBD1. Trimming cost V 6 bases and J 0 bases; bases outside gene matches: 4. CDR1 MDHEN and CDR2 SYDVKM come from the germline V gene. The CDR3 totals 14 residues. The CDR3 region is CASRKGGLNTEAFF. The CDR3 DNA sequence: TGTGCCAGCAGAAAAGGGGGCCTGAACACTGAAGCTTTCTTT.

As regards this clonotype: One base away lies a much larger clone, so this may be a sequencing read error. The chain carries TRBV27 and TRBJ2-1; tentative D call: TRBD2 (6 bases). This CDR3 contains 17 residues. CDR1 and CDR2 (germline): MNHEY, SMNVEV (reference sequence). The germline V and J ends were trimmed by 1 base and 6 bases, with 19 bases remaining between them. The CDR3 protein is CASSLLGAGGLLNEQFF. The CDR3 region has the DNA TGTGCCAGCAGTTTATTAGGCGCCGGGGGACTCCTCAATGAGCAGTTCTTC.

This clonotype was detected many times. The CDR3 sequence is CASSQASISTEAFF. CDR3 nucleotide sequence: TGCGCCAGCAGCCAGGCGAGTATTAGTACTGAAGCTTTCTTT. The gene calls are TRBV4-1 and TRBJ1-1; no firm D call. The CDR3 has 14 residues. V lost 3 bases, J lost 5 bases, and 13 bases lay in between. The germline V gene encodes CDR1 MGHRA and CDR2 YSYEKL.

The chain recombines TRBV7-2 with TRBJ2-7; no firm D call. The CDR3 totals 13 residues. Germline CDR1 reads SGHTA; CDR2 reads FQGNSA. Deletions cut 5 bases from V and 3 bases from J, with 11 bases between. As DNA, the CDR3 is TGTGCCAGCAGCCGTATCGACGGCTACGAGCAGTACTTC. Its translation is CASSRIDGYEQYF.

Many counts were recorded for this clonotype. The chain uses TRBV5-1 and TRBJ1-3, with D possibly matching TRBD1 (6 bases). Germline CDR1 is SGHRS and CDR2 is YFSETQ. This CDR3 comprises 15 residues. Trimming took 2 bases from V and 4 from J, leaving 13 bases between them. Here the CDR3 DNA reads TGCGCCAGCAGCTTTTGGGGGGCGCGGGGAAACACCATATATTTT. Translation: CASSFWGARGNTIYF. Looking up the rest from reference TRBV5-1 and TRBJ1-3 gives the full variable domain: KAGVTQTPRYLIKTRGQQVTLSCSPISGHRSVSWYQQTPGQGLQFLFEYFSETQRNKGNFPGRFSGRQFSNSRSEMNVSTLELGDSALYLCASSFWGARGNTIYFGEGSWLTVV.

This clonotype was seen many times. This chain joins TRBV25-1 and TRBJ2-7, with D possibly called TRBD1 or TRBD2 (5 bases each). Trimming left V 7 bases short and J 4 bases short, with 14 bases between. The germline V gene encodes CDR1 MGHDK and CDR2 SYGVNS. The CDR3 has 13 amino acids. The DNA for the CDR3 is TGTGCCAGCACTAGAGGGGCGCATTACGAGCAGTACTTC. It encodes CASTRGAHYEQYF.

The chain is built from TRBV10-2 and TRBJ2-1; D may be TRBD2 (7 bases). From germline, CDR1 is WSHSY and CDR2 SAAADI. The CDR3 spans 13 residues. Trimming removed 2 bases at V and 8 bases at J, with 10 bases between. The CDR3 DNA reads TGCGCCAGCAGTGAGGGGGGGGCAGATGAGCAGTTCTTC. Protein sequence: CASSEGGADEQFF.

The CDR3 is CASSEYWGDQPQHF. In nucleotides, the CDR3 is TGTGCCAGCAGTGAATATTGGGGCGATCAGCCCCAGCATTTT. V usage is TRBV6-2 or TRBV6-3 and J usage is TRBJ1-5; weak D call: TRBD1 (5 bases). The CDR3 length is 14 residues. CDR1 is MNHEY, CDR2 SVGEGT, per germline. Trimming took off 5 bases at V and 5 bases at J, with 13 bases between the two ends.

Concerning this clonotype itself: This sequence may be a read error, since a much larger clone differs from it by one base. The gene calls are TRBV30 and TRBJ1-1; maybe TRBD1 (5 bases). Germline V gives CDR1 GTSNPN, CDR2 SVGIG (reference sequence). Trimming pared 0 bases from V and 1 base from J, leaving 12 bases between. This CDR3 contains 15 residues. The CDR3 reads CAWSVRRGWNTEAFF. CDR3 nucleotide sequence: TGTGCCTGGAGTGTACGGAGGGGATGGAACACTGAAGCTTTCTTT.

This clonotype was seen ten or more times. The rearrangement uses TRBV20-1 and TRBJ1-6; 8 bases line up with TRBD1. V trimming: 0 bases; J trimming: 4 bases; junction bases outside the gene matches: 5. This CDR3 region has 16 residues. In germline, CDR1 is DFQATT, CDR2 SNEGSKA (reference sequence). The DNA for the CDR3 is TGCAGTGCTAGAGATGACAGGGGCTTGTATAATTCACCCCTCCACTTT. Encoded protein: CSARDDRGLYNSPLHF.

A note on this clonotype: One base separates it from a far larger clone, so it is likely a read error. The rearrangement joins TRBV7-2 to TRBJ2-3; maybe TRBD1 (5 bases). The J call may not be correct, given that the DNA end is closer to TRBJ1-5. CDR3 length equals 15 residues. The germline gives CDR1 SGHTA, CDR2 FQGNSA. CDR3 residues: CASSQGLAGGDTQHF. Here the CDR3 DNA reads TGTGCCAGCAGCCAAGGACTAGCGGGGGGAGATACGCAGCATTTT.

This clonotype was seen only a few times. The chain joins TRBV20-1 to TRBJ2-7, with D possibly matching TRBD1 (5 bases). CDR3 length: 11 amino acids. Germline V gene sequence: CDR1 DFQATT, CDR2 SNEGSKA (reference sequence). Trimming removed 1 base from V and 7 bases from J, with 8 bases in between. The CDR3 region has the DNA TGCAGTGCTAGAGTATCAGGGGAGCAGTACTTC. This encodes CSARVSGEQYF.

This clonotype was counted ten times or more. This CDR3 is CASSPPGQPMNTEAFF. The CDR3 coding sequence is TGTGCCAGCAGTCCTCCGGGACAGCCTATGAACACTGAAGCTTTCTTT. The V and J genes are TRBV5-5 and TRBJ1-1; 7 bases map to TRBD1. The CDR3 is 16 amino acids. V was pared by 5 bases and J by 0 bases, with 10 bases of the junction left unmatched. Germline CDR1 is SGHKS and CDR2 is YYEKEE (reference sequence).

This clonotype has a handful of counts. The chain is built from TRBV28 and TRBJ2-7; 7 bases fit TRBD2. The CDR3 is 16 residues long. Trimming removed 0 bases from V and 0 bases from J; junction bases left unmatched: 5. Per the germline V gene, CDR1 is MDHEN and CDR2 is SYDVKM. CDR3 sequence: CASSLWGGASSYEQYF. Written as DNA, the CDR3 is TGTGCCAGCAGTTTATGGGGAGGGGCAAGCTCCTACGAGCAGTACTTC. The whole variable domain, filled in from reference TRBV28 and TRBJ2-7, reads DVKVTQSSRYLVKRTGEKVFLECVQDMDHENMFWYRQDPGLGLRLIYFSYDVKMKEKGDIPEGYSVSREKKERFSLILESASTNQTSMYLCASSLWGGASSYEQYFGPGTRLTVT.

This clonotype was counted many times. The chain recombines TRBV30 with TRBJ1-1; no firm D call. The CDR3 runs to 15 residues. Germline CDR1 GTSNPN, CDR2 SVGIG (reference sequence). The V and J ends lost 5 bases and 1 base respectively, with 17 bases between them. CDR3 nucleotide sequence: TGTGCCTGGGGATGGGCCGGACGGGCGAACACTGAAGCTTTCTTT. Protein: CAWGWAGRANTEAFF.

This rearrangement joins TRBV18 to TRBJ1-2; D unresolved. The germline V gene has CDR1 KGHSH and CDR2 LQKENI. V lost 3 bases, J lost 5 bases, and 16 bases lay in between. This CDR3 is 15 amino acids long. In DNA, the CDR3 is TGTGCCAGCTCACCGGGTCCTGACGTTAGATATGGCTACACCTTC. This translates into CASSPGPDVRYGYTF. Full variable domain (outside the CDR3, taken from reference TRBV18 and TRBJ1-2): NAGVMQNPRHLVRRRGQEARLRCSPMKGHSHVYWYRQLPEEGLKFMVYLQKENIIDESGMPKERFSAEFPKEGPSILRIQQVVRGDSAAYFCASSPGPDVRYGYTFGSGTRLTVV.

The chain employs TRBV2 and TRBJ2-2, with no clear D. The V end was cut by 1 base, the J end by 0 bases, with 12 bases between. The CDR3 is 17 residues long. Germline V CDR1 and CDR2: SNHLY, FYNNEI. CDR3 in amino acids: CASSEEGWAANTGELFF. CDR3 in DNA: TGTGCCAGCAGTGAAGAGGGCTGGGCCGCGAACACCGGGGAGCTGTTTTTT. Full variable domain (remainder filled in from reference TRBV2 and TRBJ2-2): EPEVTQTPSHQVTQMGQEVILRCVPISNHLYFYWYRQILGQKVEFLVSFYNNEISEKSEIFDDQFSVERPDGSNFTLKIRSTKLEDSAMYFCASSEEGWAANTGELFFGEGSRLTVL.